This T cell receptor beta chain was found in a study of regulatory T cells in long-lasting Graves disease. Whole-study context: Positive TSH receptor antibodies alongside over 5 years of antithyroid drugs were what marked Graves' disease as persistent.

Trimming took 4 bases from V and 11 from J, leaving 15 bases between them. The CDR3 is made up of 14 amino acids. Germline V gives CDR1 MGHRA, CDR2 YSYEKL. The sample holds a few counts of this clonotype. Building of the TCR beta libraries involved iRepertoire HTBI primers and Arm-PCR of CDR3 regions. TCRdb reprocessed the multiplex PCR reads via MiXCR and lists one record per CDR3 protein. The sample carries roughly 430,000 distinct CDR3 sequences, about 21% recorded once. The time point was: persistent/refractory GD, antithyroid drugs over 5 years with positive TRAb. The TCR library used RNA extracted from PBMCs.

This TCR came from a female donor with Graves disease. The gene calls are TRBV4-1 and TRBJ1-6; D not resolved. This sample comprised peripheral blood mononuclear cells (PBMCs), obtained when the disease was refractory, from a patient treated with antithyroid drugs. The CDR3 reads CASSPQRGSPPLHF. The CDR3 nucleotides are TGCGCCAGCAGCCCCCAACGAGGGTCTCCACCCCTCCACTTT.